The 22 T cell receptor beta chains presented below share a single source sample, sequenced in a study of blood T cell repertoires in COVID-19. TCRdb's copy holds only in-frame clones and misses some; the assay was immunoSEQ multiplex PCR. The repertoire holds roughly 110,000 clones, with around 89% as singletons. The sequenced material came from peripheral blood. Receptor source: a human donor with acute or convalescent COVID-19. The donor label of this sample is uncertain.

The chain employs TRBV7-2 and TRBJ2-3, with D perhaps TRBD1 (5 bases). Germline CDR1 SGHTA, CDR2 FQGNSA. Trimming took 5 bases from V and 3 from J, leaving 15 bases between them. The CDR3 is 15 amino acids. CDR3 nucleotide sequence: TGTGCCAGCAGCCCCTGGGGCGGAGAGACAGATACGCAGTATTTT. Translated, it gives CASSPWGGETDTQYF.

The chain has TRBV20-1 and TRBJ1-1; 10 bases agree with TRBD1. The junction had 5 bases not matched to a gene; V was cut back by 3 bases and J by 13 bases. The CDR3 runs to 11 residues. CDR1 DFQATT and CDR2 SNEGSKA come from the germline V gene (reference sequence). CDR3 sequence reads: CSASGTGVDFF. The CDR3 coding sequence is TGCAGTGCTAGCGGGACAGGGGTTGATTTCTTT.

The J gene is TRBJ2-7, the V gene TRBV21-1; the table's D call TRBD2 went unverified against the DNA. TRBV21-1 is annotated as a pseudogene. This CDR3 region has 16 residues. In nucleotides, the CDR3 is TGTGCCAGCAGCATCTCGGGACTAGCGGGATCAAGGGAGCAGTACTTC. Its protein is CASSISGLAGSREQYF.

The rearrangement links TRBV11-2 to TRBJ1-3; the D gene is possibly TRBD1 (5 bases). The CDR3 is 14 residues long. With 0 bases removed from V and 2 bases from J, the gap between germline ends came to 5 bases. Germline assignment: CDR1 SGHAT and CDR2 FQNNGV. The CDR3 spells CASSLDRAGNTIYF. The CDR3 region has the DNA TGTGCCAGCAGCTTAGACAGGGCTGGAAACACCATATATTTT.

CDR3 region: CASSPTTYNSPLHF. The CDR3, as DNA: TGTGCCAGCAGTCCTACCACCTATAATTCACCCCTCCACTTT. The chain combines TRBV6-6 with TRBJ1-6; D remains unclear. Germline V gene sequence: CDR1 MNHNY, CDR2 SVGAGI (reference sequence). The CDR3 has 14 amino acids. V was cut by 5 bases and J by 2 bases, with 7 bases left in between.

The chain employs TRBV7-3 and TRBJ2-5; D is unresolved. V was shortened by 1 base and J by 3 bases, with 6 bases between the two germline ends. Germline CDR1 and CDR2: SGHTA and FQGTGA. The length of the CDR3 is 13 residues. The CDR3 region has the DNA TGTGCCAGCAGCTTAAGGGCCGAAGAGACCCAGTACTTC. It specifies CASSLRAEETQYF.

The DNA for the CDR3 is TGTGCCAGCAGCCGTGGGGGGACAGGAAATCAGCCCCAGCATTTT. It specifies CASSRGGTGNQPQHF. The rearrangement joins TRBV6-5 to TRBJ1-5; 8 nucleotides align to TRBD1. The CDR3 length is 15 residues. J was trimmed by 4 bases and V by 6 bases; bases with no gene match: 8. Looked up from germline, CDR1 is MNHEY and CDR2 is SVGAGI.

V usage is TRBV15 and J usage is TRBJ2-3; 11 bases match TRBD2. Germline V gives CDR1 LNHNV, CDR2 YYDKDF (reference sequence). The V segment lost 1 base and the J segment 1 base; nucleotides outside the gene matches: 4. The CDR3 totals 17 residues. The CDR3 spells CATSRAISGRGTDTQYF. The CDR3 DNA sequence: TGTGCCACCAGCAGAGCCATTAGCGGGAGGGGCACAGATACGCAGTATTTT.

This clone was seen once. The V gene is TRBV5-6, the J gene TRBJ1-3; 8 bases match TRBD1. The J segment lost 4 bases and the V segment lost 4 bases, leaving 7 bases of the junction unmatched. Per the germline V gene, CDR1 is SGHDT and CDR2 is YYEEEE. CDR3 length equals 15 residues. CDR3 coding DNA: TGTGCCAGCAGCCCGGGGACAGGCATGGGAAACACCATATATTTT. This sequence encodes CASSPGTGMGNTIYF.

The chain couples TRBV27 to TRBJ2-7; perhaps TRBD1 as D (7 bases). The CDR3 covers 13 residues. V was pared by 7 bases and J by 3 bases, with 13 bases between. CDR1 MNHEY and CDR2 SMNVEV come from the germline V gene (reference sequence). The CDR3 sequence is CASKAGGFYEQYF. The CDR3 DNA reads as TGTGCCAGCAAGGCAGGGGGGTTCTACGAGCAGTACTTC.

The J gene is TRBJ2-1, the V gene TRBV29-1, with TRBD1 matching over 9 bases. V was pared by 4 bases and J by 4 bases, with 5 bases of the junction left unmatched. Looked up from germline, CDR1 is SQVTM and CDR2 is ANQGSEA. The CDR3 is 14 amino acids. The CDR3 here is CSVVPDRGYNEQFF. The CDR3 DNA reads TGCAGCGTTGTCCCCGACAGGGGGTACAATGAGCAGTTCTTC.

The chain links TRBV7-9 to TRBJ2-2; 8 positions match TRBD1. This CDR3 spans 18 amino acids. The V and J ends lost 5 bases and 6 bases, in that order; junction bases with no gene match: 17. Germline assignment: CDR1 SEHNR and CDR2 FQNEAQ (reference sequence). In nucleotides, the CDR3 is TGTGCCAGCAGCCCCAGGTTTTTGTTGACAGGGGAGCCCGGGGAGCTGTTTTTT. It specifies CASSPRFLLTGEPGELFF.

The J gene is TRBJ2-1, the V gene TRBV5-1; D is uncertain. The CDR3 totals 13 residues. Germline V CDR1 and CDR2: SGHRS, YFSETQ. The ends were cut back, 1 base at V and 8 bases at J, with 10 bases in the middle. For the CDR3, the DNA is TGCGCCAGCAGCTTGTCTGTAGAGGATGAGCAGTTCTTC. Encoded protein: CASSLSVEDEQFF. Full variable domain (outside the CDR3, taken from reference TRBV5-1 and TRBJ2-1): KAGVTQTPRYLIKTRGQQVTLSCSPISGHRSVSWYQQTPGQGLQFLFEYFSETQRNKGNFPGRFSGRQFSNSRSEMNVSTLELGDSALYLCASSLSVEDEQFFGPGTRLTVL.

The CDR3: CASSQGTSGLYEQYF. In DNA form, the CDR3 reads TGTGCCAGCAGCCAGGGGACTAGCGGGCTCTACGAGCAGTACTTC. The rearrangement links TRBV3-1 (or the pseudogene TRBV3-2) to TRBJ2-7; 12 positions agree with TRBD2. Germline loops: CDR1 LGHDT, CDR2 YNNKEL (reference sequence). The V and J ends lost 3 bases and 3 bases, in that order; junction bases with no gene match: 3. This CDR3 contains 15 residues.

V usage is TRBV28 and J usage is TRBJ2-7; 8 positions match TRBD1. There are 15 residues in the CDR3. J gave up 3 bases and V 5 bases, and 9 bases lay outside the gene matches. Germline V CDR1 and CDR2: MDHEN, SYDVKM. The CDR3 nucleotides read TGTGCCAGCAGTCCAACAGGGACAGGCGGCTACGAGCAGTACTTC. Amino acid sequence: CASSPTGTGGYEQYF.

V is TRBV27 and J is TRBJ1-1; D may be TRBD1 (6 bases). CDR1 is MNHEY, CDR2 SMNVEV, per germline (reference sequence). The CDR3 loop spans 16 amino acids. V was trimmed by 5 bases and J by 7 bases, leaving 23 bases between them. Written as DNA, the CDR3 is TGTGCCAGCAGTAAAACAGGGTATTACAGTGGTGGTGAAGCTTTCTTT. This codes for CASSKTGYYSGGEAFF.

The chain combines TRBV19 with TRBJ2-1; 9 bases are shared with TRBD2. V lost 1 base, J lost 8 bases, and 6 bases stayed unmatched. The germline V gene has CDR1 LNHDA and CDR2 SQIVND (reference sequence). The CDR3 is 15 amino acids. The CDR3 loop reads CASSIGRGGRDEQFF. DNA of the CDR3: TGTGCCAGTAGTATAGGGCGGGGGGGCAGAGATGAGCAGTTCTTC.

This clone was found a few times. This rearrangement joins TRBV2 to TRBJ2-5; 7 bases line up with TRBD1. There are 15 residues in the CDR3. J lost 5 bases, V lost 1 base, and 7 bases had no gene match. From germline, CDR1 is SNHLY and CDR2 FYNNEI. Here the CDR3 DNA reads TGTGCCAGCAGTGAAGGACAGGGCTCATGGGAGACCCAGTACTTC. Translated: CASSEGQGSWETQYF.

The chain joins TRBV6-5 to TRBJ2-5; tentatively, D is TRBD2 (6 bases). Trimming pared 2 bases from V and 3 bases from J, leaving 7 bases between. Germline-derived CDR1 and CDR2 are MNHEY and SVGAGI. This CDR3 comprises 13 residues. The CDR3 region has the DNA TGTGCCAGCAGTTACGGGGAGGAAGAGACCCAGTACTTC. Translation: CASSYGEEETQYF.

The V call is TRBV5-1, the J call TRBJ2-3; 11 bases are shared with TRBD2. The CDR3 is made up of 16 amino acids. The germline CDR1 and CDR2 sequences are SGHRS and YFSETQ. V shed 5 bases and J 4 bases; nucleotides not matched to a gene: 9. CDR3 region: CASRFSTSGSADTQYF. The CDR3 DNA reads as TGCGCCAGCAGATTTTCCACTAGCGGGAGCGCAGATACGCAGTATTTT.

This clone was seen just once. The chain is built from TRBV18 and TRBJ2-2; D is unclear. CDR3 size: 15 residues. Germline CDR1 is KGHSH and CDR2 is LQKENI. The V and J ends lost 3 bases and 6 bases respectively, with 14 bases between them. The CDR3 region is CASSPEMWSAGELFF. CDR3 nucleotide sequence: TGTGCCAGCTCACCGGAGATGTGGTCCGCCGGGGAGCTGTTTTTT. The full variable domain, with the rest looked up from reference TRBV18 and TRBJ2-2, is NAGVMQNPRHLVRRRGQEARLRCSPMKGHSHVYWYRQLPEEGLKFMVYLQKENIIDESGMPKERFSAEFPKEGPSILRIQQVVRGDSAAYFCASSPEMWSAGELFFGEGSRLTVL.

This chain joins TRBV14 and TRBJ1-2; TRBD1 matches at 10 bases. V dropped 5 bases and J dropped 4; count of bases not matched to a gene: 13. Germline lookup yields CDR1 SGHDN and CDR2 FVKESK. CDR3 size: 17 residues. In DNA, the CDR3 is TGTGCCAGCAGCGGTTACGCGGGACAGGGGAGCTTCTATGGCTACACCTTC. This translates into CASSGYAGQGSFYGYTF.